A selection of T cell receptor beta chains follows, all from one sample in a study of blood T cells in healthy people across ages. MiXCR, run by TCRdb on the 5' RACE reads, gives a single entry per CDR3 protein. In the table there are fewer than 1,200,000 distinct CDR3 sequences, 20% to 25% of which are singletons. Another study also made use of these data, one on T cells of mothers and their children.

The sample comprised blood. The receptors derive from a girl between 2 and 10 years old in good health. CDR3s leave out the opening cysteine and the closing phenylalanine or tryptophan.

V gene	J gene	CDR3 protein
TRBV29-1	TRBJ2-5	SVEGAKETQY
TRBV4-1	TRBJ2-5	ASSQDTSGATQY
TRBV7-9	TRBJ1-1	ASSLMTDEAF
TRBV20-1	TRBJ1-2	SARPPGEVGYT
TRBV5-1	TRBJ2-5	ASSLVGRLQETQY
TRBV29-1	TRBJ2-5	SVVRINQETQY
TRBV12-3/TRBV12-4	TRBJ2-3	ASSFPQRGTSTDTQY
TRBV6-6	TRBJ1-2	ASRGRVVRDYGYT
TRBV25-1	TRBJ2-7	ASSDVGAQDHEQY
TRBV6-5	TRBJ2-7	ASSYRPGTSGRGYEQY
TRBV20-1	TRBJ2-3	SARPGSGTDTQY
TRBV11-2	TRBJ2-7	ASSLNREIPYEQY
TRBV29-1	TRBJ2-7	SGGDRLDEQY
TRBV9	TRBJ2-3	ASSVRGTRTDTQY
TRBV15	TRBJ2-3	ATSRDRTTQY
TRBV2	TRBJ2-1	ASSVKGQSGNPYNEQF
TRBV4-1	TRBJ2-1	ASSENPGIEQF
TRBV6-6	TRBJ2-1	ASSYSLRYEQF
TRBV21-1	-	ASSNPPLEQY
TRBV2	TRBJ2-1	ASSGSREETSASYNEQF
TRBV12-3/TRBV12-4	TRBJ2-4	ASTQGPDIQY
TRBV6-6	TRBJ1-5	ASRNEQPQH
TRBV11-2	TRBJ2-5	ASSKGQGRFEETQY
TRBV3-1	TRBJ2-7	ASSQDPDSPYEQY
TRBV4-1	TRBJ2-5	ASSQDGGKETQY
TRBV12-3/TRBV12-4	TRBJ1-1	ASSKRGSQDTEAF
TRBV2	TRBJ2-3	ASVGGGLDTQY
TRBV28	TRBJ2-7	ASSPTSGRNHEQY
TRBV7-3	TRBJ1-2	ASSLLQDYGYT
TRBV7-3	TRBJ2-1	ASSQLWGGYNEQF
TRBV7-2	TRBJ1-3	ATPALGSGNTIY
TRBV6-1	TRBJ2-2	ASSPKSYHGTVVTGELF
TRBV7-9	TRBJ2-3	ASSPLVRDTQY
TRBV5-1	TRBJ1-1	ASSSALLDTEAF
TRBV24-1	TRBJ2-1	ATSQYNEQF
TRBV12-3/TRBV12-4	TRBJ1-2	AITGVNYGYT
TRBV28	TRBJ2-1	AGSPKLMGYNEQF
TRBV29-1	TRBJ2-5	SAVQGGETQY
TRBV9	TRBJ1-2	ASSVDHRNLNYGYT
TRBV9	TRBJ2-4	ASSVEDSTHKNIQY
TRBV28	-	ATRRAGGDEQY
TRBV4-3	TRBJ1-1	ASSQDNGWTEAF
TRBV11-2	TRBJ1-2	ASSIGTGIYGYT